This paragraph covers one T cell receptor (beta chain) sequence. Its specificity is unknown. The junction shows a germline mismatch at one end, possibly a read error. Template switching added a universal primer binding site, and final cDNA carried unique molecular identifiers. TCRdb reprocessed the 5' RACE reads via MiXCR and lists one record per CDR3 protein. The sample carries about 550,000 distinct CDR3 sequences, about a fifth recorded once. This record belongs to a study of identical twins. Notes on the study in general: Models underestimated TCR alpha sharing (out-of-frame) in monozygotic twins. Twins' surplus sharing was weaker for beta out-of-frame sequences.

The CDR3 covers 15 residues. Germline CDR1 SGHRS, CDR2 YFSETQ. This sample was shared with a second study, whose subject was yellow fever vaccine responses in identical twins.

Sequencing used CD4+ T cells sorted from blood. The TCR sequence derives from a young woman in good health. This rearrangement joins TRBV5-1 to TRBJ2-1; D gene ambiguous. For the CDR3, the DNA is TGCGCCAGCAGCTTGGACGGGCATTCCTACAATGAGCACTTCTTC. Amino acid sequence: CASSLDGHSYNEHFF.